This T cell receptor beta chain was sequenced in a study of blood T cell repertoires in COVID-19. Study in general: Some COVID-19 samples were acute and others convalescent; all came from the United States, Italy and Spain.

The protocol was immunoSEQ multiplex PCR, while the TCRdb copy is restricted to in-frame clones and leaves out a portion. Of 9,000 to 13,000 clones detected, over 70% appear once; the ten largest clones hold 10% to 11%. The source of this sequence is a human donor in a cohort sampled during active COVID-19. The source material was peripheral blood.

In nucleotides, the CDR3 is TGTGCCAGAAGCCCTTGGGGGCGCCAAGGTGAAAAACTGTTTTTT. Protein: CARSPWGRQGEKLFF. The chain carries TRBV5-3 and TRBJ1-4; tentatively, D is TRBD1 (6 bases). TRBV5-3 is placed among ORFs of uncertain function. Trimming took 4 bases from V and 7 from J, leaving 17 bases between them. The CDR3 is 15 amino acids.